Included here is one TCR beta chain sequence, with context. What it binds is not known. Patients had newly diagnosed, untreated stage II-IVA oral cavity squamous cell carcinoma. This record belongs to a study of neoadjuvant anti-PD-1 for oral cavity cancer. Turning to the study itself: Patients without progression got a fourth dose around day 43. General study findings and limits: PBMC Gini-index clonality exceeded responders' in non-responders post-nivolumab.

PBMC libraries mostly used about 450 ng of input genomic DNA, with six replicates per sample. The protocol was immunoSEQ multiplex PCR, while the TCRdb copy is restricted to in-frame clones and leaves out a portion. The sample yields 70,000 to 95,000 clones, 84% seen once. The CDR3 sequence is 15 residues long. Germline assignment: CDR1 SGHRS and CDR2 YFSETQ. Trimming at V came to 5 bases and at J to 2 bases, leaving 6 bases not matched to a gene. The sample consisted of PBMCs, taken before nivolumab (anti-PD-1) treatment. This rearrangement joins TRBV5-1 to TRBJ2-7, with 11 bases matching TRBD2. The sequence came from a person aged 40 to 85 with oral cavity squamous cell carcinoma. CDR3 DNA sequence: TGCGCCAGCAGAACTAGCGGGAGTTCCACCTACGAGCAGTACTTC. Translation: CASRTSGSSTYEQYF.